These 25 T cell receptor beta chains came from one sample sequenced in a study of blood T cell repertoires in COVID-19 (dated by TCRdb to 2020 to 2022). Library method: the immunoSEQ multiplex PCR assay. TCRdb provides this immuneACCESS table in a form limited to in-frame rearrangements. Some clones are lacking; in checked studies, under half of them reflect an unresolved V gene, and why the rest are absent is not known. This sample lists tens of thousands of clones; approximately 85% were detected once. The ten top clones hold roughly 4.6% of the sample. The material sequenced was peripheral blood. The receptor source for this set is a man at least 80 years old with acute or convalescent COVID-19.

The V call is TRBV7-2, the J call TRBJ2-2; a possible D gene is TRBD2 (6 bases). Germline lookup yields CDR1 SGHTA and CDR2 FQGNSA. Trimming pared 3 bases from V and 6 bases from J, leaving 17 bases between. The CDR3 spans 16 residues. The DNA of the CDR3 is TGTGCCAGCAGCTTGGTATCCGGGGGATTCGCCGGGGAGCTGTTTTTT. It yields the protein CASSLVSGGFAGELFF.

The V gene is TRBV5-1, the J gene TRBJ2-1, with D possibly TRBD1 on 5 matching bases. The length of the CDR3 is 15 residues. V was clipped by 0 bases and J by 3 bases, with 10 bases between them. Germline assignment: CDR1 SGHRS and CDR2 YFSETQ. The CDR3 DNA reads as TGCGCCAGCAGCTTGGGTCCAGGGATCTACAATGAGCAGTTCTTC. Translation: CASSLGPGIYNEQFF.

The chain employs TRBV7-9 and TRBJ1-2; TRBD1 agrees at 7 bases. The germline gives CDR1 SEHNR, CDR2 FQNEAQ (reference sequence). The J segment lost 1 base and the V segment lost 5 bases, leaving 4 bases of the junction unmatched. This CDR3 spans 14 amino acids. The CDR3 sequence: CASSRDSFNYGYTF. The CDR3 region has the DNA TGTGCCAGCAGCCGGGACAGTTTTAACTATGGCTACACCTTC.

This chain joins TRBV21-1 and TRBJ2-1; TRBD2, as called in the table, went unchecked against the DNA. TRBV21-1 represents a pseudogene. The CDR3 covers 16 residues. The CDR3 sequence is CASSKVQAPTGNEQFF. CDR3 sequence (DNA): TGTGCCAGCAGCAAAGTGCAGGCCCCTACGGGAAATGAGCAGTTCTTC.

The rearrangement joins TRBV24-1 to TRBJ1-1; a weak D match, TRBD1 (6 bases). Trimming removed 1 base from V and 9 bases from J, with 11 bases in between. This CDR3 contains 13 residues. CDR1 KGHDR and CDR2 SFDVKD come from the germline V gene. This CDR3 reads CATSDFQGQKAFF. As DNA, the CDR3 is TGTGCCACCAGTGATTTCCAAGGACAGAAAGCTTTCTTT.

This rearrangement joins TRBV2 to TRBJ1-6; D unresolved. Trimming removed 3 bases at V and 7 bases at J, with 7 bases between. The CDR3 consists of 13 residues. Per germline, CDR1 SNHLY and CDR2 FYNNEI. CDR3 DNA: TGTGCCAGCAGTGACTCGGGAAATTCACCCCTCCACTTT. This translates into CASSDSGNSPLHF.

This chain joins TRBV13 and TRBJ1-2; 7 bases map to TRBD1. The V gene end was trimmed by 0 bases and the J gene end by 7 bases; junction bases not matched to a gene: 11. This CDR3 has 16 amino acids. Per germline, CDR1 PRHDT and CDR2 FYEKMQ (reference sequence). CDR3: CASSLGSVTGTVGYTF. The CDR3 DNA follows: TGTGCCAGCAGCTTAGGCAGTGTGACAGGGACGGTTGGCTACACCTTC.

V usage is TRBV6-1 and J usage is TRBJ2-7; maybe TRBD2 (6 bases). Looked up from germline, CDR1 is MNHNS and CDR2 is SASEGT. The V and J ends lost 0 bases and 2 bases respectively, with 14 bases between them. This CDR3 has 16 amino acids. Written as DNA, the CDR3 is TGTGCCAGCAGTGAAGCCGGAGGGGCAGCCCCCTACGAGCAGTACTTC. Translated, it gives CASSEAGGAAPYEQYF.

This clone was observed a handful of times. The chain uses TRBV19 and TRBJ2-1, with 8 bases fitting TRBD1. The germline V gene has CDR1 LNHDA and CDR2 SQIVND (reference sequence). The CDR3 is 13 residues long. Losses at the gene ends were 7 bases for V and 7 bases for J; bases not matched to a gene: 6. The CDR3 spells CASTTDRGNEQFF. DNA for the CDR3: TGTGCCAGTACCACCGACAGGGGAAATGAGCAGTTCTTC.

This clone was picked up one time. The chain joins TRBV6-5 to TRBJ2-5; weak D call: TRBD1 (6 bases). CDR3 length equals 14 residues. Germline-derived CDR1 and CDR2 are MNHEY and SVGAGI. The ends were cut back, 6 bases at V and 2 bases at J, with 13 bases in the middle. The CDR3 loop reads CASRIVQGQETQYF. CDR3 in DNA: TGTGCCAGCAGGATAGTACAGGGTCAAGAGACCCAGTACTTC.

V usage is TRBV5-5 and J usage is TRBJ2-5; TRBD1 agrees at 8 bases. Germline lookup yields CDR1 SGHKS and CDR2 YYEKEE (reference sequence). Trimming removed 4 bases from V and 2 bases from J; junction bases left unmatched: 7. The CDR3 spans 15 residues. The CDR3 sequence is CASSDPGQGQETQYF. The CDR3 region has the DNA TGTGCCAGCAGCGACCCAGGACAGGGTCAAGAGACCCAGTACTTC.

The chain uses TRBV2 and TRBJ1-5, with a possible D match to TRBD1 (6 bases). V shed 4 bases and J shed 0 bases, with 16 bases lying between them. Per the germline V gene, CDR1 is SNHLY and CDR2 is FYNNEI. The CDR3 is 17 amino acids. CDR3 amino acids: CASSGPQGRGSNQPQHF. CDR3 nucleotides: TGTGCCAGCAGTGGGCCTCAGGGGCGAGGTAGCAATCAGCCCCAGCATTTT.

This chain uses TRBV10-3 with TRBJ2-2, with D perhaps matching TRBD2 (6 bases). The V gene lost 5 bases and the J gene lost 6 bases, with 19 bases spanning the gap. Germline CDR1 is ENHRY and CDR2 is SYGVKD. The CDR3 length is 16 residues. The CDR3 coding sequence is TGTGCCATCAGTTCCTCTAGCGCAGGTCTTTCCGGGGAGCTGTTTTTT. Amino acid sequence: CAISSSSAGLSGELFF.

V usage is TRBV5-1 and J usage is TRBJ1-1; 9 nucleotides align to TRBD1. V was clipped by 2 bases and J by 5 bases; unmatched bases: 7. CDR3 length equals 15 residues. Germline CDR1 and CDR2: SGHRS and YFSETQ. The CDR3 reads CASSLTGQGETEAFF. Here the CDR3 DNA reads TGCGCCAGCAGCTTAACGGGACAGGGAGAGACTGAAGCTTTCTTT.

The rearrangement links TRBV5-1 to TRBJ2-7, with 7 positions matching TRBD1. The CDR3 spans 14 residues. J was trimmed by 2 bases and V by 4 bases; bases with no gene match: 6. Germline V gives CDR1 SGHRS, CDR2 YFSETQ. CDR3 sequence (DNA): TGCGCCAGCAGCACCGGGACAGATCCCTACGAGCAGTACTTC. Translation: CASSTGTDPYEQYF.

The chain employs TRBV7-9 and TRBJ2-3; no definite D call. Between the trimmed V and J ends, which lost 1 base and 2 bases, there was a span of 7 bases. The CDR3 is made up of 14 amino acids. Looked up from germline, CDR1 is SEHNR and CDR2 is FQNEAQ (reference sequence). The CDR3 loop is CASSLGATTDTQYF. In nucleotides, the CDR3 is TGTGCCAGCAGCTTAGGGGCTACCACAGATACGCAGTATTTT.

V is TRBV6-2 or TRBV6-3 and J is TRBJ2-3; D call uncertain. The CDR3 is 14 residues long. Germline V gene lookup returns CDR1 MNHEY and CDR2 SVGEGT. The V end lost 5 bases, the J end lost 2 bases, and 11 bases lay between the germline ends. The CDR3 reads CASSLGWNTDTQYF. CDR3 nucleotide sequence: TGTGCCAGCAGTCTAGGTTGGAACACAGATACGCAGTATTTT.

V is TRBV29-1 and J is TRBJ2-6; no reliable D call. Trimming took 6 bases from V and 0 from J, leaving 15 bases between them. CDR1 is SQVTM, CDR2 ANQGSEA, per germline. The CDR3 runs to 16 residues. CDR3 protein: CSVEKSKSSGANVLTF. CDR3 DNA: TGCAGCGTCGAAAAATCCAAGAGCTCTGGGGCCAACGTCCTGACTTTC.

This chain's CDR3 is CASSKAGAGGTDTQYF. The CDR3 DNA sequence: TGCGCCAGCAGCAAAGCCGGCGCCGGGGGCACAGATACGCAGTATTTT. The chain employs TRBV5-1 and TRBJ2-3; tentatively, D is TRBD2 (5 bases). Germline CDR1 is SGHRS and CDR2 is YFSETQ. CDR3 length: 16 residues. V was clipped by 4 bases and J by 1 base, with 16 bases between them. Looking up the rest from reference TRBV5-1 and TRBJ2-3 gives the full variable domain: KAGVTQTPRYLIKTRGQQVTLSCSPISGHRSVSWYQQTPGQGLQFLFEYFSETQRNKGNFPGRFSGRQFSNSRSEMNVSTLELGDSALYLCASSKAGAGGTDTQYFGPGTRLTVL.

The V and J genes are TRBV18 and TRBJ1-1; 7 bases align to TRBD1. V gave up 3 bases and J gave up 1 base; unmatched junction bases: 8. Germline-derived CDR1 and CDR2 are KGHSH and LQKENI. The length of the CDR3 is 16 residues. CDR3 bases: TGTGCCAGCTCACCTCAGGGACAGACTACGAACACTGAAGCTTTCTTT. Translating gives CASSPQGQTTNTEAFF.

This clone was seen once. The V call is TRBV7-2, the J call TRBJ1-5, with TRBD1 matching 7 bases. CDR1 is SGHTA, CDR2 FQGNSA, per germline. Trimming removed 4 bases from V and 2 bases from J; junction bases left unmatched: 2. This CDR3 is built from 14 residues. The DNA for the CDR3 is TGTGCCAGCAGCTCGCAGGGGGGCAATCAGCCCCAGCATTTT. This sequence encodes CASSSQGGNQPQHF. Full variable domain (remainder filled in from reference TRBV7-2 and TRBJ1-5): GAGVSQSPSNKVTEKGKDVELRCDPISGHTALYWYRQSLGQGLEFLIYFQGNSAPDKSGLPSDRFSAERTGGSVSTLTIQRTQQEDSAVYLCASSSQGGNQPQHFGDGTRLSIL.

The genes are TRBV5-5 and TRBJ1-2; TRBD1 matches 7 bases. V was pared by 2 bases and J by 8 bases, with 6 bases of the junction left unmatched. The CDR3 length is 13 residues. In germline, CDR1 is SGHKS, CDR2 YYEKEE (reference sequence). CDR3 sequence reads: CASSFTGVEGYTF. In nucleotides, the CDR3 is TGTGCCAGCAGCTTCACAGGGGTGGAGGGCTACACCTTC.

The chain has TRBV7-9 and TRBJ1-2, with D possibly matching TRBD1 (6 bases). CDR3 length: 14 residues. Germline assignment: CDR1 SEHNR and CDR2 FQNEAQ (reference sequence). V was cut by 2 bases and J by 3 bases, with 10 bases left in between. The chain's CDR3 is CASSLNAGDYGYTF. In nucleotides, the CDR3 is TGTGCCAGCAGCTTAAACGCAGGGGACTATGGCTACACCTTC.

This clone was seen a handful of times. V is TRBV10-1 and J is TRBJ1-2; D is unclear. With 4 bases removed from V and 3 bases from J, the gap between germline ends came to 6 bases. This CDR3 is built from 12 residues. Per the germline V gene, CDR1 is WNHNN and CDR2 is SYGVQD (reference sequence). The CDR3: CASSGQYYGYTF. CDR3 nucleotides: TGCGCCAGCAGTGGGCAGTACTATGGCTACACCTTC.

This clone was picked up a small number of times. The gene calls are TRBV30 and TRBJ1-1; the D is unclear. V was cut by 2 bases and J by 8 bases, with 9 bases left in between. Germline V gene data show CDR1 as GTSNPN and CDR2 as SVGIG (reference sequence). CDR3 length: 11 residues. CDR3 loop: CAWSTTTEAFF. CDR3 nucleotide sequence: TGTGCCTGGAGTACGACTACAGAAGCTTTCTTT.